One sample yielded the 13 T cell receptor beta chains listed below, sequenced in a study of blood T cell repertoires in COVID-19. The data were produced by immunoSEQ multiplex PCR, yet TCRdb's version contains in-frame clones alone and is incomplete. This sample carries some 120,000 clones, about four fifths of them seen once, and the ten largest clones take 13%. Source material: peripheral blood. The receptors were sampled from a human donor in a cohort sampled during active COVID-19.

This rearrangement joins TRBV7-9 to TRBJ1-4; D gene uncertain. The ends were cut back, 1 base at V and 8 bases at J, with 17 bases in the middle. The germline V gene has CDR1 SEHNR and CDR2 FQNEAQ (reference sequence). The CDR3 covers 16 residues. The CDR3 reads CASSLGFGEVGEKLFF. In DNA form, the CDR3 reads TGTGCCAGCAGCTTAGGATTTGGGGAGGTAGGCGAAAAACTGTTTTTT.

As for this clone: Additional DNA sequences in this sample encode the identical CDR3. This rearrangement joins TRBV3-1 (or the pseudogene TRBV3-2) to TRBJ1-2, with D tentatively TRBD1 (6 bases). Deletions cut 4 bases from V and 5 bases from J, with 8 bases between. The CDR3 is made up of 12 amino acids. From germline, CDR1 is LGHDT and CDR2 YNNKEL (reference sequence). The CDR3 DNA sequence: TGTGCCAGCAGCCCTAGGGGGTATGGCTACACCTTC. This sequence encodes CASSPRGYGYTF.

This sequence joins TRBV15 and TRBJ1-3; weak D call: TRBD1 (6 bases). The ends were cut back, 5 bases at V and 0 bases at J, with 17 bases in the middle. The CDR3 extends over 17 amino acids. Germline V CDR1 and CDR2: LNHNV, YYDKDF (reference sequence). This CDR3 reads CATSGGGGPSSGNTIYF. The CDR3 bases are TGTGCCACCAGCGGGGGGGGCGGGCCGAGCTCTGGAAACACCATATATTTT.

The rearrangement joins TRBV3-1 (or the pseudogene TRBV3-2) to TRBJ2-5, with D possibly being TRBD2 (5 bases). Germline V CDR1 and CDR2: LGHDT, YNNKEL (reference sequence). The CDR3 runs 18 residues. V lost 0 bases and J 6 bases, leaving 23 bases between the germline ends. CDR3 region: CASSQESVAGVMRKTQYF. Here the CDR3 DNA reads TGTGCCAGCAGCCAAGAATCGGTAGCCGGGGTGATGAGGAAGACCCAGTACTTC.

About this clone: The sample contains more than one DNA sequence encoding this CDR3. The rearrangement uses TRBV18 and TRBJ1-5, with D maybe TRBD1 (6 bases). Germline V gene data show CDR1 as KGHSH and CDR2 as LQKENI. The length of the CDR3 is 13 residues. Trimming took off 2 bases at V and 4 bases at J, with 6 bases between the two ends. The chain's CDR3 is CASSPDRNQPQHF. In DNA, the CDR3 is TGTGCCAGCTCACCAGACAGGAATCAGCCCCAGCATTTT. The variable domain in full, completed from reference TRBV18 and TRBJ1-5, reads NAGVMQNPRHLVRRRGQEARLRCSPMKGHSHVYWYRQLPEEGLKFMVYLQKENIIDESGMPKERFSAEFPKEGPSILRIQQVVRGDSAAYFCASSPDRNQPQHFGDGTRLSIL.

Written as DNA, the CDR3 is TGTGCCAGCAGTTCATTCAATTCCCTGAACACTGAAGCTTTCTTT. Residues: CASSSFNSLNTEAFF. The V call is TRBV27, the J call TRBJ1-1; no clear D gene. There are 15 residues in the CDR3. V lost 4 bases and J 0 bases, leaving 12 bases between the germline ends. The germline gives CDR1 MNHEY, CDR2 SMNVEV (reference sequence).

V usage is TRBV18 and J usage is TRBJ2-7; D unresolved. The CDR3 consists of 12 residues. The V and J ends lost 6 bases and 2 bases respectively, with 8 bases between them. Germline V gene sequence: CDR1 KGHSH, CDR2 LQKENI. The CDR3 loop reads CASSPSPYEQYF. The CDR3 DNA reads as TGTGCCAGCTCCCCATCTCCCTACGAGCAGTACTTC.

The chain links TRBV11-2 to TRBJ1-1; D is unclear. Trimming cost V 5 bases and J 1 base, with 8 bases left between them. Germline V lookup: CDR1 SGHAT, CDR2 FQNNGV. The CDR3 runs to 13 residues. DNA of the CDR3: TGTGCCAGCAGCCCCCAGCGGAACACTGAAGCTTTCTTT. Translating gives CASSPQRNTEAFF.

The chain uses TRBV27 and TRBJ1-2; 7 bases agree with TRBD1. Germline CDR1 is MNHEY and CDR2 is SMNVEV (reference sequence). Losses at the gene ends were 6 bases for V and 4 bases for J; bases not matched to a gene: 11. The CDR3 contains 15 residues. CDR3 protein: CASSTWQGVAYGYTF. The CDR3 nucleotides are TGTGCCAGCAGCACGTGGCAGGGGGTCGCCTATGGCTACACCTTC.

As for this clone: One end of the junction varies from germline; a read error may be responsible. At the DNA level, this CDR3 is encoded by other sequences in the same sample as well. J is TRBJ1-5 and V is TRBV7-6, with no clear D. CDR1 is SGHVS and CDR2 is FNYEAQ in the germline V gene. This CDR3 is 13 amino acids long. CDR3 nucleotide sequence: TGTGCCAGTAGCTTGACGGAGGTGCAGCCCCAGCATTTT. Encoded protein: CASSLTEVQPQHF.

The rearrangement links TRBV24-1 to TRBJ2-3, with 7 bases aligning to TRBD1. Germline assignment: CDR1 KGHDR and CDR2 SFDVKD. The V and J ends lost 10 bases and 0 bases, in that order; junction bases with no gene match: 12. The CDR3 has 16 amino acids. The CDR3 loop reads CATQQKWDRSTDTQYF. The CDR3 coding sequence is TGTGCCACTCAACAGAAATGGGACAGAAGCACAGATACGCAGTATTTT.

In regard to this clone: Other DNA sequences within the sample encode an identical CDR3. Here the CDR3 DNA reads TGCAGCGTTGCCGGACAGAGCTCCTACGAGCAGTACTTC. Protein: CSVAGQSSYEQYF. The chain has TRBV29-1 and TRBJ2-7; tentatively, D is TRBD1 (6 bases). V lost 4 bases to trimming and J lost 0 bases, with 10 bases between them. The CDR3 sequence is 13 residues long. Looked up from germline, CDR1 is SQVTM and CDR2 is ANQGSEA.

The J gene is TRBJ2-3, the V gene TRBV5-6, with a weak D call TRBD2 (5 bases). Germline lookup yields CDR1 SGHDT and CDR2 YYEEEE. This CDR3 spans 15 amino acids. V was trimmed by 2 bases and J by 3 bases, leaving 13 bases between them. The CDR3 region has the DNA TGTGCCAGCAGCTTCTTAGGGAGTTGGACAGATACGCAGTATTTT. Translation: CASSFLGSWTDTQYF.